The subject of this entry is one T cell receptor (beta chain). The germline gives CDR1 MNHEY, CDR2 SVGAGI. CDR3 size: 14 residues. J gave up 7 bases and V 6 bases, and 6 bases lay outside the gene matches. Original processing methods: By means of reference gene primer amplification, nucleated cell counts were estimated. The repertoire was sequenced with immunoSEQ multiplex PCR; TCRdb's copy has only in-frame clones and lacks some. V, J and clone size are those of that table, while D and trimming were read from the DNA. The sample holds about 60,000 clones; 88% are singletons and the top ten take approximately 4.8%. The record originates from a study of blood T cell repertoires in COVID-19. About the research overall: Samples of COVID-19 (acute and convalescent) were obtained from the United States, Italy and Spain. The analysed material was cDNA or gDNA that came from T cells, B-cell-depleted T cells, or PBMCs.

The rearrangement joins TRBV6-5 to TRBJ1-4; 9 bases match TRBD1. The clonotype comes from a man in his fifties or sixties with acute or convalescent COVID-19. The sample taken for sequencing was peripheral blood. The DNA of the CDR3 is TGTGCCAGCAGGGGGACAGGGCGGAGTGAAAAACTGTTTTTT. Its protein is CASRGTGRSEKLFF.